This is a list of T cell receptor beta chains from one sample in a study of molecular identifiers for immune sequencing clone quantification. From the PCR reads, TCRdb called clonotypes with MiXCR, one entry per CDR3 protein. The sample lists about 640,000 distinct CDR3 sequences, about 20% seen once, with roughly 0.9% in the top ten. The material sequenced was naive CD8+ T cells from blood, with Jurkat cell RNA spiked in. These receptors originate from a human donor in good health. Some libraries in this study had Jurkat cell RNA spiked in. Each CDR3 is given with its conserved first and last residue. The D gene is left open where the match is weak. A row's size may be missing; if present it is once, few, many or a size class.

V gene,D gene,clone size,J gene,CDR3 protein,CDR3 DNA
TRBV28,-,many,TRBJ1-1,CASSSQALFTEAFF,TGTGCCAGCAGTTCCCAAGCCCTATTCACTGAAGCTTTCTTT
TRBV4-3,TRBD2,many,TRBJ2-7,CASSQVYGGVSEQYF,TGCGCCAGCAGCCAAGTTTACGGGGGGGTAAGCGAGCAGTACTTC
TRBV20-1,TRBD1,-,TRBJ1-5,CSAISPTARTEGQSTDTQHF,TGCAGTGCTATAAGCCCTACGGCGCGGACGGAGGGACAGAGCACAGATACGCAGCATTTT
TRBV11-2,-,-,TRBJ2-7,CASRVGIEQYF,TGTGCCAGCAGGGTCGGGATCGAGCAGTACTTC
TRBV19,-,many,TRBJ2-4,CASSSHPDNNFENIQYF,TGTGCCAGTAGTTCACACCCGGACAACAACTTTGAAAACATTCAGTACTTC
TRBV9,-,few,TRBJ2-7,CASSPRPGQIYEQYF,TGTGCCAGCAGCCCCCGCCCTGGACAGATCTACGAGCAGTACTTC
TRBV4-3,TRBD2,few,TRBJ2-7,CASSQDVGLVYEQYF,TGCGCCAGCAGCCAAGATGTGGGACTAGTCTACGAGCAGTACTTC
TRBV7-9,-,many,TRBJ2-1,CASSSKGTGHGEQFF,TGTGCCAGCAGCTCCAAGGGGACTGGTCACGGTGAGCAGTTCTTC
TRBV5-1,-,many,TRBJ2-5,CASSRWDNNQETQYF,TGCGCCAGCAGCCGGTGGGACAACAACCAAGAGACCCAGTACTTC
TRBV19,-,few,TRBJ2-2,CASSILLGELFF,TGTGCCAGTAGTATCCTCTTAGGGGAGCTGTTTTTT
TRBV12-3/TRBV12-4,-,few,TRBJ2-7,CATGSGLSYEQYF,TGTGCCACAGGAAGCGGGCTATCCTACGAGCAGTACTTC
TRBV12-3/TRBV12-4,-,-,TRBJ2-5,CASSPLERVDQYF,TGTGCCAGCAGTCCTCTCGAGCGGGTCGACCAGTACTTC
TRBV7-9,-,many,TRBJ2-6,CASSLVYSDAGSGANVLTF,TGTGCCAGCAGCTTAGTTTACAGCGATGCCGGCTCTGGGGCCAACGTCCTGACTTTC
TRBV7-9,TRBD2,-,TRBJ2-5,CASSLIGRGGQETQYF,TGTGCCAGCAGCTTAATCGGGCGGGGGGGACAAGAGACCCAGTACTTC
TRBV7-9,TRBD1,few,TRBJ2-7,CASSSWGVGQGVAPYEQYF,TGTGCCAGCAGCTCCTGGGGAGTAGGACAGGGGGTGGCTCCGTACGAGCAGTACTTC
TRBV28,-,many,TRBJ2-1,CASFKGPGHEQFF,TGTGCCAGTTTTAAGGGTCCGGGGCATGAGCAGTTCTTC
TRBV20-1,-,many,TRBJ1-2,CSASGDGSLYGYTF,TGCAGTGCTAGTGGGGACGGCAGTCTCTATGGCTACACCTTC
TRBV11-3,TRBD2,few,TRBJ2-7,CAITVAGECPYEQYF,TGTGCCATCACGGTAGCGGGAGAGTGCCCGTACGAGCAGTACTTC
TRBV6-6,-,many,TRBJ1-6,CASSYVQGENSPLHF,TGTGCCAGCAGTTACGTACAGGGTGAGAATTCACCCCTCCACTTT
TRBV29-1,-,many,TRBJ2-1,CSVEDLGPNPNNEQFF,TGCAGCGTTGAAGATCTTGGGCCGAACCCGAACAATGAGCAGTTCTTC
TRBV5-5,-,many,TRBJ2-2,CASSWGVLTGELFF,TGTGCCAGCAGCTGGGGGGTTCTAACCGGGGAGCTGTTTTTT
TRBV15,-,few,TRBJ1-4,CATSSGTGHPEGTNEKLFF,TGTGCCACCAGCAGCGGAACCGGGCACCCCGAAGGAACTAATGAAAAACTGTTTTTT
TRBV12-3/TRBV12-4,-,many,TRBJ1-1,CASSFGLMNTEAFF,TGTGCCAGCAGTTTTGGGCTTATGAACACTGAAGCTTTCTTT
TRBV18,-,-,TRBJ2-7,CASSPTGGDGQYF,TGTGCCAGCTCACCGACCGGGGGAGACGGGCAGTACTTC
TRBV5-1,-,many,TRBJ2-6,CASSLTEILISGANVLTF,TGCGCCAGCAGCTTGACAGAAATTCTCATCTCTGGGGCCAACGTCCTGACTTTC
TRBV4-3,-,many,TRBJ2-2,CASSQGSSEPITGELFF,TGCGCCAGCAGCCAAGGTTCTAGCGAACCCATCACCGGGGAGCTGTTTTTT
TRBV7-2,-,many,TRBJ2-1,CASSLAAGYNEQFF,TGTGCCAGCAGCTTAGCGGCGGGTTACAATGAGCAGTTCTTC
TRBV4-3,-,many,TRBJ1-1,CASSQDKAGFGRRNTEAFF,TGCGCCAGCAGCCAAGATAAGGCCGGGTTTGGGCGACGGAACACTGAAGCTTTCTTT
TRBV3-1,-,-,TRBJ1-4,CASSTKAASLNEKLFF,TGTGCCAGCAGCACGAAAGCGGCCAGCCTTAATGAAAAACTGTTTTTT
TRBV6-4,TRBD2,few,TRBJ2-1,CASSDLAGDTLEEQFF,TGTGCCAGCAGTGACCTAGCGGGAGACACCTTGGAGGAGCAGTTCTTC
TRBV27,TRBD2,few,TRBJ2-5,CASSLYLAGGPETQYF,TGTGCCAGCAGTTTATATCTAGCGGGAGGGCCGGAGACCCAGTACTTC
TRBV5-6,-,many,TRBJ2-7,CASSLGGTTYEQYF,TGTGCCAGCAGCCTCGGCGGGACAACCTACGAGCAGTACTTC
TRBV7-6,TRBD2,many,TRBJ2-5,CASSLEPSGAYQETQYF,TGTGCCAGCAGCTTAGAGCCCAGCGGGGCGTACCAAGAGACCCAGTACTTC
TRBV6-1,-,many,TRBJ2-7,CASSEATVLAYEQYF,TGTGCCAGCAGTGAAGCGACAGTCCTCGCCTACGAGCAGTACTTC
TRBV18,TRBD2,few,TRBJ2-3,CASSPPGRGERTDTQYF,TGTGCCAGCTCACCACCAGGGCGGGGGGAGAGGACAGATACGCAGTATTTT
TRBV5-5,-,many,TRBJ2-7,CASSLVPSSYEQYF,TGTGCCAGCAGCTTGGTTCCGTCCTCCTACGAGCAGTACTTC
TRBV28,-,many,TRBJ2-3,CASSLVAPSYGADTQYF,TGTGCCAGCAGTTTAGTCGCCCCTAGCTACGGCGCAGATACGCAGTATTTT